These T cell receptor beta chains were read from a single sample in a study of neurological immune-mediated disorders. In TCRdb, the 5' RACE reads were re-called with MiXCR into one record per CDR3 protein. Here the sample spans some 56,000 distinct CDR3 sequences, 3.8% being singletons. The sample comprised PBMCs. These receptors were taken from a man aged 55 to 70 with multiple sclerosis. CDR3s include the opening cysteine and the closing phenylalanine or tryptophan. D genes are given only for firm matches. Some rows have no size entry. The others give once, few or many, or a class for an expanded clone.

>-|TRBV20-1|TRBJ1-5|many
TGCAGTGCTAGACCGGAGGACCCTAGCAATCAGCCCCAGCATTTT
CSARPEDPSNQPQHF
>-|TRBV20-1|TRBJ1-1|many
TGCAGTGCTAGGTTCTCCAACAGGGCCCTCCAGAACACTGAAGCTTTCTTT
CSARFSNRALQNTEAFF
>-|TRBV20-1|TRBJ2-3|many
TGCAGTGCTAGAGATAACTCAGATACGCAGTATTTT
CSARDNSDTQYF
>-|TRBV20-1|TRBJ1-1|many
TGCAGTGCTCTCGGGGTTGGCACTGAAGCTTTCTTT
CSALGVGTEAFF
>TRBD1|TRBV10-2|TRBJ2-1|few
TGCGCCAGCAGGGGGGACAGGCGATCCTCCTACAATGAGCAGTTCTTC
CASRGDRRSSYNEQFF
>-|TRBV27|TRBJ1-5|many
TGTGCCAGCGGACTGGGACCTAGCAATCAGCCCCAGCATTTT
CASGLGPSNQPQHF
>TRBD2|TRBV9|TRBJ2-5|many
TGTGCCAGCAGCGCCCCGGGGGGTAGCGGGATCGAGACCCAGTACTTC
CASSAPGGSGIETQYF
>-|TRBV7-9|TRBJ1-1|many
TGTGCCAGCAGCCCCCGACCGGCCCGGGGTGAAGCTTTCTTT
CASSPRPARGEAFF
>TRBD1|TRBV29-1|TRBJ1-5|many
TGCAGCGCCGCTTCACAGGGGGACAGCAATCAGCCCCAGCATTTT
CSAASQGDSNQPQHF
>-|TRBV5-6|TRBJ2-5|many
TGTGCCAGCAGCTTGAAAAGTCTGTCAGAGACCCAGTACTTC
CASSLKSLSETQYF
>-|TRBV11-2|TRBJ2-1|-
TGTGCCAGCAGCTTTGGGAACAATGAGCAGTTCTTC
CASSFGNNEQFF
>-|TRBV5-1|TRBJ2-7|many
TGCGCCAGCAGCTTGGTAGCGGTTGGGTACGAGCAGTACTTC
CASSLVAVGYEQYF
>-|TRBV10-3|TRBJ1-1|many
TGTGCCATCAGTGAGTCGGTCAGGGAAGCTTTCTTT
CAISESVREAFF
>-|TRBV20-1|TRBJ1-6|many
TGCAGTGCTAGAGATCTGCGGGAGGTGACCTATAATTCACCCCTCCACTTT
CSARDLREVTYNSPLHF
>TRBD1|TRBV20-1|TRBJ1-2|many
TGCAGTGCTAGGGGACAGAACCCAACTAACTATGGCTACACCTTC
CSARGQNPTNYGYTF
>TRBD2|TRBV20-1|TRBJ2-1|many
TGCAGTGCTGACACCGGGACTAGCACCAATGAGCAGTTCTTC
CSADTGTSTNEQFF
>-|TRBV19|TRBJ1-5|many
TGTGCCAGTAGTGACGGAAATCAGCCCCAGCATTTT
CASSDGNQPQHF
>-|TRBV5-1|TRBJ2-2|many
TGCGCCAGCAGCTTGGCCACGGATTTAAACACCGGGGAGCTGTTTTTT
CASSLATDLNTGELFF
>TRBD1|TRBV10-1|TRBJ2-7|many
TGCGCCAGCGGGACAGGTACCTACGAGCAGTACTTC
CASGTGTYEQYF
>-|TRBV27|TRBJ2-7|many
TGTGCCAGCAGTGCCGGGTTGGGGAACTACGAGCAGTACTTC
CASSAGLGNYEQYF
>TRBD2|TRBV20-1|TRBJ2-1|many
TGCAGTGCCAGTAAGGGTAGCGGGGCTACCTACAATGAGCAGTTCTTC
CSASKGSGATYNEQFF
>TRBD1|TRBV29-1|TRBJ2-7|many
TGCAGCGTTTACTTAACCGGGACAGCCTACGAGCAGTACTTC
CSVYLTGTAYEQYF
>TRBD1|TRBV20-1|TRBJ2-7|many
TGCAGTGCTAGGGACCCAGACAGGGGTTACGAGCAGTACTTC
CSARDPDRGYEQYF
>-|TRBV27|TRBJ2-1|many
TGTGCCAGCAGTTCCGCGGGACAAAATGAGCAGTTCTTC
CASSSAGQNEQFF
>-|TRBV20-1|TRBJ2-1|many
TGCAGTGCCCCTAGCAGAAACAATGAGCAGTTCTTC
CSAPSRNNEQFF
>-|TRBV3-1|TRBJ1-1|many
TGTGCCAGCAATCCTAACGACGGGAACACTGAAGCTTTCTTT
CASNPNDGNTEAFF
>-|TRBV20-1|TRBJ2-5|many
TGCAGTGCCCCGAACGGGGCGGGACAAGAGACCCAGTACTTC
CSAPNGAGQETQYF
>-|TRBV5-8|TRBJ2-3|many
TGTGCCAGCAGACTACGAGGGGGAGCAGATACGCAGTATTTT
CASRLRGGADTQYF
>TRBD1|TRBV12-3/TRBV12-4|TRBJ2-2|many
TGTGCCAGCAGAAACAGGGGGCGCGACACCGGGGAGCTGTTTTTT
CASRNRGRDTGELFF
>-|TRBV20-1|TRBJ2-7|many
TGCAGTGCTAGCACGGGTTTCGGAGAGCAGTACTTC
CSASTGFGEQYF
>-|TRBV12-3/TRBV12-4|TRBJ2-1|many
TGTGCCAGCAACCTCGAACACCGGGACCGAATACTTCTTGAGCAGTTCTTC
CASNLEHRDRILLEQFF
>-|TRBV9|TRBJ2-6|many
TGTGCCAGCAGCGTAGCCGAGACCTCTGGGGCCAACGTCCTGACTTTC
CASSVAETSGANVLTF
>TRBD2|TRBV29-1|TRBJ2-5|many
TGCAGCGTTGCGGGGGGGCCAGAGACCCAGTACTTC
CSVAGGPETQYF
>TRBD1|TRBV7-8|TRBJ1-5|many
TGTGCCAGCAGCTTGTCCGGGACAGTCAATCAGCCCCAGCATTTT
CASSLSGTVNQPQHF
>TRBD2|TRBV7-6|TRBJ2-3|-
TGTGCCAGCAGCTATTCTAGCGGGGGGCCAGATACGCAGTATTTT
CASSYSSGGPDTQYF
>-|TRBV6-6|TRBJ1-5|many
TGTGCCAGCAGGAGTGAGAATCAGCCCCAGCATTTT
CASRSENQPQHF
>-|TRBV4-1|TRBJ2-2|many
TGCGCCAGCAGCCTAGTGGGGACTGCCGCGAACACCGGGGAGCTGTTTTTT
CASSLVGTAANTGELFF
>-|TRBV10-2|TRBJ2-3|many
TGCGCCAGCAGAATATTACGCACAGATACGCAGTATTTT
CASRILRTDTQYF
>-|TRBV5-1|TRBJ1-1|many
TGCGCCAGCAGCTTGGCAGGTGGGGGACAAGGGAACACTGAAGCTTTCTTT
CASSLAGGGQGNTEAFF
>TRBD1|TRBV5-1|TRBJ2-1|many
TGCGCCAGCAGCTCAGCCGGGACAGGGGGCATCAATGAGCAGTTCTTC
CASSSAGTGGINEQFF
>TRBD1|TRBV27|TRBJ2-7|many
TGTGCCAGCAGCCCGGGACAGTCGGGCTACGAGCAGTACTTC
CASSPGQSGYEQYF
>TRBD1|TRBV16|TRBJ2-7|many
TGTGCCAGCAGCCAACCCGGGACAGGGGTATCCGAGCAGTACTTC
CASSQPGTGVSEQYF
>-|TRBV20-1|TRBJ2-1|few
TGCAGTGCGAGAACCCCAACTGCCTCCAAGTTCTTC
CSARTPTASKFF
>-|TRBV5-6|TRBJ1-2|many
TGTGCCAGCAGCTTGTTTCGTTCCCCTGGCTACACCTTC
CASSLFRSPGYTF
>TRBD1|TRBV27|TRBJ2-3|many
TGTGCCAGCAGTCCAGCAGGGACAGCCTACACAGATACGCAGTATTTT
CASSPAGTAYTDTQYF
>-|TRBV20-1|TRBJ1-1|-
TGCAGTGCTAGGGCTGGGGCGAGGAACACTGAAGCTTTCTTT
CSARAGARNTEAFF